This TCR beta chain is drawn from a study of cytomegalovirus exposure and HLA in healthy donors. Assay used: immunoSEQ multiplex PCR; TCRdb lists only in-frame clones, some missing. The sample holds 140,000 to 150,000 clones, about 95% seen once. Germline V gene sequence: CDR1 MNHEY, CDR2 SMNVEV (reference sequence). CDR3 size: 18 residues. The V end was cut by 4 bases, the J end by 2 bases, with 21 bases between. Overall study results and limits: The study recorded about 150 TCR beta chains that were cytomegalovirus-associated. Rare TCR sequences predominated, though certain public TCRs were found in many donors. Specificity for CMV antigens was confirmed in vitro for three of the CMV-associated chains.

As for this clone: The antigen is not known.

This sequence joins TRBV27 and TRBJ2-1; D perhaps matches TRBD2 (6 bases). Source material: PBMCs. The TCR sequence derives from a man younger than 30 in good health and CMV-seropositive. The CDR3 nucleotides read TGTGCCAGCAGTTCGGGAGCTCAATCTTCCACCCCCTACAATGAGCAGTTCTTC. It is translated as CASSSGAQSSTPYNEQFF.